This T cell receptor beta chain was observed in a study of T-cell reconstitution after alpha-beta-depleted transplantation in children (dated by TCRdb to 2016 to 2017). Notes on the research overall: Using TCR repertoire profiling, the study followed T-cell immune reconstitution in a quantitative way in children after TCRalphabeta/CD19-depleted allogeneic hematopoietic cell transplantation.

To prepare the library, PCR was applied. Sequencing was performed on an Illumina HiSeq 2500. To normalize quantification of the TCRbeta repertoire, the TCR libraries were built with molecular barcoding that relied on unique molecular identifiers. The public reads were quality trimmed at Q25 with fastp and then assembled into clones with MiXCR by TCRdb, keeping productive beta chains. CDR3 protein sequences are deduplicated, and each keeps its most common genes and DNA. This sample has hundreds of thousands of distinct CDR3 sequences in its table, and around a third of those were observed once. The biggest ten clones account for 2% to 2.5% of the sample. This clonotype was seen more than once but under ten times. Its antigen is not yet known. No much larger clone exists at a distance of one base, and base qualities are not known. The receptor was derived from a human donor who donated a stem cell graft to a child with aplastic anemia. The source material was PBMCs from the stem cell graft donor, sampled from the stem cell graft.

The CDR3 region has the sequence CASSGASGSGELFF. The nucleotides read TGTGCCAGCAGCGGCGCGAGTGGGTCCGGGGAGCTGTTTTTT. Here the chain combines TRBV9 and TRBJ2-2; the D gene assignment is ambiguous. The CDR3 goes from the cysteine to the phenylalanine over 14 residues. The CDR3 DNA has 42 bases and is translated from base 1. V is shortened by 3 bases, J by 6 bases, and the region joining them spans 12 bases. Via the germline V gene, CDR1 is SGDLS and CDR2 YYNGEE.